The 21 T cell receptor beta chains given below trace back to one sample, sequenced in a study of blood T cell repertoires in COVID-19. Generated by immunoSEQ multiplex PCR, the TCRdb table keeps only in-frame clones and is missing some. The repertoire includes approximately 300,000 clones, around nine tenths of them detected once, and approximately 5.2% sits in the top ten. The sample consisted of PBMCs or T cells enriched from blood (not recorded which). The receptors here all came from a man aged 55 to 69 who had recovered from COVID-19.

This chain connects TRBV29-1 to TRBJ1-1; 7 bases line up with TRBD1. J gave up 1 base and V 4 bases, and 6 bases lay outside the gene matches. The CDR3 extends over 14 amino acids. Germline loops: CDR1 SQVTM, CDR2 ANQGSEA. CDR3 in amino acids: CSVGMSGGNTEAFF. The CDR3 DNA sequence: TGCAGCGTTGGAATGTCAGGGGGGAACACTGAAGCTTTCTTT.

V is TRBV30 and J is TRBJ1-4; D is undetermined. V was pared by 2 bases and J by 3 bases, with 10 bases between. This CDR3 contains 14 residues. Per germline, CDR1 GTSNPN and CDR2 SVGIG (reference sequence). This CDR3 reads CAWSMRASNEKLFF. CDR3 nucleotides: TGTGCCTGGAGTATGCGGGCCTCTAATGAAAAACTGTTTTTT.

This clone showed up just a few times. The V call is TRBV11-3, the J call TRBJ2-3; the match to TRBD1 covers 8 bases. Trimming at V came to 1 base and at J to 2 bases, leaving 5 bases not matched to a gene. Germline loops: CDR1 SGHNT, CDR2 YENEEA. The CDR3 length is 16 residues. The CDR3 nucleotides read TGTGCCAGCAGCTTAGGAAGGGACAGGCTCACAGATACGCAGTATTTT. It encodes CASSLGRDRLTDTQYF.

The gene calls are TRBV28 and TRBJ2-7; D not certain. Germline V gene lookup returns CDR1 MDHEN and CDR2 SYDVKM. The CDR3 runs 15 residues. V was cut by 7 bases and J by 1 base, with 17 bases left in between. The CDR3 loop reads CASIGDFTQSYEQYF. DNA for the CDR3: TGTGCCAGCATCGGTGATTTCACCCAATCCTACGAGCAGTACTTC.

The CDR3 here is CASSKTAPYGYTF. In DNA, the CDR3 is TGTGCCAGCAGTAAGACAGCTCCCTATGGCTACACCTTC. The chain is built from TRBV6-2 or TRBV6-3 and TRBJ1-2; D perhaps matches TRBD1 (5 bases). With 5 bases removed from V and 4 bases from J, the gap between germline ends came to 11 bases. CDR3 size: 13 residues. Germline CDR1 MNHEY, CDR2 SVGEGT.

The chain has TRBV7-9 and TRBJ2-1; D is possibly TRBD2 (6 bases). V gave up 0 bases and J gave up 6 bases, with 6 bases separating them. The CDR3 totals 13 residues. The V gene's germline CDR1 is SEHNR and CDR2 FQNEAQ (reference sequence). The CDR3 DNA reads TGTGCCAGCAGCTTAGCTAGCGGCAATGAGCAGTTCTTC. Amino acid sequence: CASSLASGNEQFF.

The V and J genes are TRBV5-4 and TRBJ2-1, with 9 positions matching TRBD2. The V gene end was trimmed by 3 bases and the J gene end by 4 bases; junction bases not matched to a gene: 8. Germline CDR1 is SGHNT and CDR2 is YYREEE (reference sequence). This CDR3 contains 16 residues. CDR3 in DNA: TGTGCCAGCAGCTCAACAGCTACTAGCGGGTACAATGAGCAGTTCTTC. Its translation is CASSSTATSGYNEQFF.

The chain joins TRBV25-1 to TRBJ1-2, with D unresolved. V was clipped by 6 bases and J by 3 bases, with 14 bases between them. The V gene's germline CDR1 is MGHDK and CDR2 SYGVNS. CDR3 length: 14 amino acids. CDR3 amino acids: CASRQTGAHYGYTF. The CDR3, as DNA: TGTGCCAGCAGACAGACGGGAGCCCACTATGGCTACACCTTC.

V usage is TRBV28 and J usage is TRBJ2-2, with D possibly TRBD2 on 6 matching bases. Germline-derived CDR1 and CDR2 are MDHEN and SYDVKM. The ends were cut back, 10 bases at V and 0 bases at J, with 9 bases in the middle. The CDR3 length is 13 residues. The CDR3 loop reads CATRTTNTGELFF. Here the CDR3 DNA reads TGTGCCACCAGGACTACGAACACCGGGGAGCTGTTTTTT.

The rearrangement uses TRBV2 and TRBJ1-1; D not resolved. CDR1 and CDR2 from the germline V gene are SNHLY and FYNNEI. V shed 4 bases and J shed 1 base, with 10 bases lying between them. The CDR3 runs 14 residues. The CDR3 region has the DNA TGTGCCAGCAGTGTTGTTATGTCGAACACTGAAGCTTTCTTT. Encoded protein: CASSVVMSNTEAFF.

This CDR3 is CASSLSGTLEQYF. The CDR3 bases are TGTGCCAGCAGCTTAAGCGGGACCTTAGAGCAGTACTTC. The chain has TRBV11-2 and TRBJ2-7; 7 bases are a match to TRBD2. The germline gives CDR1 SGHAT, CDR2 FQNNGV. This CDR3 has 13 amino acids. V gave up 2 bases and J gave up 7 bases; unmatched junction bases: 5.

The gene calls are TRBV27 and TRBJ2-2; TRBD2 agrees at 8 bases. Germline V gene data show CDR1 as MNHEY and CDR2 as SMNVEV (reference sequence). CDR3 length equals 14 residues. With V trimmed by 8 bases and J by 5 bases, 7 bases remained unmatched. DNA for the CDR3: TGTGCCAGCCGGGAGGGGGGCAGGACCGGGGAGCTGTTTTTT. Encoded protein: CASREGGRTGELFF.

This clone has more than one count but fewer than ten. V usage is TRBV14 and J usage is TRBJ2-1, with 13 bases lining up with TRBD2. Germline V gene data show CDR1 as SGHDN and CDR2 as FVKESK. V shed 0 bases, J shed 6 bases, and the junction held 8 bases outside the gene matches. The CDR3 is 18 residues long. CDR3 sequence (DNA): TGTGCCAGCAGCCAAGACCCGGGACTAGCGGGAATGGGCAATGAGCAGTTCTTC. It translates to CASSQDPGLAGMGNEQFF.

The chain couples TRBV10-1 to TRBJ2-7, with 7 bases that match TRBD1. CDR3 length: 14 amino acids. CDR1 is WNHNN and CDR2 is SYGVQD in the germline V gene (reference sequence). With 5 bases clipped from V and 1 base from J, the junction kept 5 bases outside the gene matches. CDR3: CASSYRDSSYEQYF. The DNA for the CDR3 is TGCGCCAGCAGTTACCGGGACAGTTCCTACGAGCAGTACTTC.

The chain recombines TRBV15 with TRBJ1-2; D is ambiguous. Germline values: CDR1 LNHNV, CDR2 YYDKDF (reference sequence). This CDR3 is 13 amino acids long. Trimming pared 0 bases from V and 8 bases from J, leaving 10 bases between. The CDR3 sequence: CATSRDREGGYTF. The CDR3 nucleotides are TGTGCCACCAGCAGAGATCGGGAGGGCGGCTACACCTTC.

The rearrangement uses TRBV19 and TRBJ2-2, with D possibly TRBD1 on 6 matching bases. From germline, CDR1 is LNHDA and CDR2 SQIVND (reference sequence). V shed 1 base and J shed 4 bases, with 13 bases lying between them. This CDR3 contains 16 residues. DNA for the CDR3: TGTGCCAGTAGTATAGTACAGGGTAGGGGCACCGGGGAGCTGTTTTTT. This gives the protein CASSIVQGRGTGELFF. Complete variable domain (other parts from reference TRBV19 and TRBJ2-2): DGGITQSPKYLFRKEGQNVTLSCEQNLNHDAMYWYRQDPGQGLRLIYYSQIVNDFQKGDIAEGYSVSREKKESFPLTVTSAQKNPTAFYLCASSIVQGRGTGELFFGEGSRLTVL.

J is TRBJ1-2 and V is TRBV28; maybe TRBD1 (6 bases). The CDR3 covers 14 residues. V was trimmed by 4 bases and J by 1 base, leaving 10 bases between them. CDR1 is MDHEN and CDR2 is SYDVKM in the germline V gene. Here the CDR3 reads CASSWPGDNYGYTF. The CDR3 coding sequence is TGTGCCAGCAGTTGGCCAGGGGATAACTATGGCTACACCTTC.

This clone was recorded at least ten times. The CDR3: CASSLSQNSPLHF. The DNA for the CDR3 is TGTGCCAGCAGTTTATCGCAGAATTCACCCCTCCACTTT. The V gene is TRBV27, the J gene TRBJ1-6; D gene uncertain. Germline lookup yields CDR1 MNHEY and CDR2 SMNVEV (reference sequence). This CDR3 has 13 amino acids. V lost 0 bases to trimming and J lost 7 bases, with 4 bases between them.

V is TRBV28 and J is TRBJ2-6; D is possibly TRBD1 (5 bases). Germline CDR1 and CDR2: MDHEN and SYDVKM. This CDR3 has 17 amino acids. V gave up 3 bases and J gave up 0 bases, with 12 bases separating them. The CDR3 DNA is TGTGCCAGCAGTTTCGCTGGACACCCCTCTGGGGCCAACGTCCTGACTTTC. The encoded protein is CASSFAGHPSGANVLTF.

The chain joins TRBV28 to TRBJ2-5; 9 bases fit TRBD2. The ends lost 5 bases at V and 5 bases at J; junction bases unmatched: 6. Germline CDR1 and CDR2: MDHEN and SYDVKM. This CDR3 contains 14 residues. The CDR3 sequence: CASSRAGGAETQYF. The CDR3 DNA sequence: TGTGCCAGCAGTAGAGCGGGGGGCGCGGAGACCCAGTACTTC.

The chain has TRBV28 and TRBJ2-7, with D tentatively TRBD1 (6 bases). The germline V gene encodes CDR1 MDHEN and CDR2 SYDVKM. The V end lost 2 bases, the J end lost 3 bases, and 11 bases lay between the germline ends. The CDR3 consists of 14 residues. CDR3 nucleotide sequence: TGTGCCAGCAGTTTACAGGGGCCTTTCTACGAGCAGTACTTC. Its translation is CASSLQGPFYEQYF. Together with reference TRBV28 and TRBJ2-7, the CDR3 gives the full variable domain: DVKVTQSSRYLVKRTGEKVFLECVQDMDHENMFWYRQDPGLGLRLIYFSYDVKMKEKGDIPEGYSVSREKKERFSLILESASTNQTSMYLCASSLQGPFYEQYFGPGTRLTVT.